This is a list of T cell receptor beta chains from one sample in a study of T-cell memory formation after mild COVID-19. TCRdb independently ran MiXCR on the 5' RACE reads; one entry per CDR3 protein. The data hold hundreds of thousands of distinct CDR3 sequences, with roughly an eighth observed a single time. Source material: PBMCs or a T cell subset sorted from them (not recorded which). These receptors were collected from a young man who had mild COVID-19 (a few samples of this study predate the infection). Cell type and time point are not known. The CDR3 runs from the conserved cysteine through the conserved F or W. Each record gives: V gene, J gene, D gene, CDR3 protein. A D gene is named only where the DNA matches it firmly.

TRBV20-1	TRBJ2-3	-	CSARYSLGTDTQYF
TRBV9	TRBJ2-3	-	CASSVGVASTDTQYF
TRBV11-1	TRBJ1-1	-	CASSLRGLSTEAFF
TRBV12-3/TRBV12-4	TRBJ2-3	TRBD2	CASRPGLAGIRKDTQYF
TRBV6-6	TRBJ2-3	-	CASRKGGENTQYF
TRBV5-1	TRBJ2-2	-	CASSFSTGNTGELFF
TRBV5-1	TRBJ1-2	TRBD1	CASSWTGQGGGYTF
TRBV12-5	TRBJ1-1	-	CASGLKGLGEAFF
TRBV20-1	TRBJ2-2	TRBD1	CSAPRQGNTGELFF
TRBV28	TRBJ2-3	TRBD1	CASSHQRRQGRTDTQYF
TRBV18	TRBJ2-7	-	CASSRQWPPYEQYF
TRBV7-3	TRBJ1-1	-	CASSAQGSGTEAFF
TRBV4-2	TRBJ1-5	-	CASSQDVGPNQPQHF
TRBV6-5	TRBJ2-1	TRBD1	CASSYSGLGGDEQFF
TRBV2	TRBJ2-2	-	CASSGLDLVRTGELFF
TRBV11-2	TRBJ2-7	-	CASSLSQGSYEQYF
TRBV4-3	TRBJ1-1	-	CASSQAVRGWGTEAFF
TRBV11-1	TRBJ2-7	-	CASSSPDGLVDEQYF
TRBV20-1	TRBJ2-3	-	CSAKPAGTQYF
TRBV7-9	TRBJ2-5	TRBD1	CASSFAGQGKTQYF
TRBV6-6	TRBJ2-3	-	CASSFSGEDTQYF
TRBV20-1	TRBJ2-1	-	CSAYRGRLGDEQFF
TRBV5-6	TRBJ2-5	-	CASSLVQTPTQYF
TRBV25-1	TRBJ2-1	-	CASSESGSSYNEQFF
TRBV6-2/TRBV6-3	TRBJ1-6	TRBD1	CASSYSTGDSPLHF
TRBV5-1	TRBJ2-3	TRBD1	CASMKGAGDTQYF
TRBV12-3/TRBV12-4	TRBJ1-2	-	CASSDVGPNYGYTF